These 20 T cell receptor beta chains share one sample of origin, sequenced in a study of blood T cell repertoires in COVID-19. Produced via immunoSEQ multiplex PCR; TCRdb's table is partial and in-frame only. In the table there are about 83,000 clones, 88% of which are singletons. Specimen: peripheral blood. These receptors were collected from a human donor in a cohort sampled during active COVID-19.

CDR3 loop: CASTQLAGADNEQFF. Written as DNA, the CDR3 is TGTGCCAGCACCCAACTAGCGGGGGCAGACAATGAGCAGTTCTTC. This rearrangement joins TRBV27 to TRBJ2-1; 11 bases are shared with TRBD2. Germline V gives CDR1 MNHEY, CDR2 SMNVEV (reference sequence). Trimming at V came to 7 bases and at J to 5 bases, leaving 7 bases not matched to a gene. CDR3 length equals 15 residues.

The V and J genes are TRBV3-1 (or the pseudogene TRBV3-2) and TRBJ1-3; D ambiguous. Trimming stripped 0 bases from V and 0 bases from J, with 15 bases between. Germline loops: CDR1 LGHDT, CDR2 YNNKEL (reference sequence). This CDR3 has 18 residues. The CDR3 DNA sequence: TGTGCCAGCAGCCAAGATGGATGGAGGCCCATCTCTGGAAACACCATATATTTT. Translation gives CASSQDGWRPISGNTIYF.

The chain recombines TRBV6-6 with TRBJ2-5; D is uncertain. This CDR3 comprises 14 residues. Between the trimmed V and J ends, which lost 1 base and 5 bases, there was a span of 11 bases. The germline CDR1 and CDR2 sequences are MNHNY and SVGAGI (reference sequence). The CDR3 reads CASSYLASYETQYF. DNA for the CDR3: TGTGCCAGCAGTTACTTAGCCTCCTATGAGACCCAGTACTTC.

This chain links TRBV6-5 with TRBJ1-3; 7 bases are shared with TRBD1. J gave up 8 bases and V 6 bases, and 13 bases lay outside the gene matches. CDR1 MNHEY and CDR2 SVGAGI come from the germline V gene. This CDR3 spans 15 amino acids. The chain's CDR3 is CASSPTGAKEDTIYF. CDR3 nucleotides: TGTGCCAGCAGCCCCACAGGGGCCAAGGAGGACACCATATATTTT.

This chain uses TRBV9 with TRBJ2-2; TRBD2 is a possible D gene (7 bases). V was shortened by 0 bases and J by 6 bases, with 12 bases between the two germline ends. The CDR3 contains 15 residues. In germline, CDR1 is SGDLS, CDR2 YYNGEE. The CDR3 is CASSVVGGVAGELFF. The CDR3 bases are TGTGCCAGCAGCGTAGTAGGGGGGGTAGCCGGGGAGCTGTTTTTT.

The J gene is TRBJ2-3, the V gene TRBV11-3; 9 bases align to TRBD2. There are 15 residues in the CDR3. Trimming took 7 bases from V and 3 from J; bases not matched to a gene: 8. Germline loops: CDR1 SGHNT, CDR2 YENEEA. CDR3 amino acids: CASTSGISGTDTQYF. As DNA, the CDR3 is TGTGCCAGCACTAGCGGGATTTCTGGGACAGATACGCAGTATTTT.

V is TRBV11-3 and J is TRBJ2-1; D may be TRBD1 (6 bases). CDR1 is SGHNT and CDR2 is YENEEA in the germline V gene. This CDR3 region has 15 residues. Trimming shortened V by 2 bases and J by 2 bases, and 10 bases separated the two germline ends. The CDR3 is CASSLRAGAYNEQFF. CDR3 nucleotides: TGTGCCAGCAGCTTAAGGGCAGGGGCCTACAATGAGCAGTTCTTC.

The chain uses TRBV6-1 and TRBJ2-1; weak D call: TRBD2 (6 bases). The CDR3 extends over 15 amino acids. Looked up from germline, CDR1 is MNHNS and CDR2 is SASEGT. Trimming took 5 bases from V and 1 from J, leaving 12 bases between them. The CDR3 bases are TGTGCCAGCAGTTCACGACTAGGGTCCTACAATGAGCAGTTCTTC. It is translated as CASSSRLGSYNEQFF.

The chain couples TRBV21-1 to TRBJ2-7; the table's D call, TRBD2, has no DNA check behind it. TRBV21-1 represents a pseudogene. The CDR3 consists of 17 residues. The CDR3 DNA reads TGTGCCAGCAGCAAAGTCTGTCTAGCGGAACCCACCTACGAGCAGTACTTC. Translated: CASSKVCLAEPTYEQYF.

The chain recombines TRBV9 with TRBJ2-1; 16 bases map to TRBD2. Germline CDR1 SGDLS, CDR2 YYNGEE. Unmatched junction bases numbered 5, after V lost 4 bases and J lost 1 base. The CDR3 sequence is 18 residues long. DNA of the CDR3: TGTGCCAGCAGCACCGGGACTAGCGGGAGGGGGTCCTACAATGAGCAGTTCTTC. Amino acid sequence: CASSTGTSGRGSYNEQFF.

As DNA, the CDR3 is TGTGCCAGCAGTGAAGGGGTAGCGGGAGGGCGGAACAATGAGCAGTTCTTC. Translating it yields CASSEGVAGGRNNEQFF. The chain carries TRBV6-1 and TRBJ2-1, with 11 bases identical to TRBD2. This CDR3 is 17 amino acids long. V shed 1 base, J shed 5 bases, and the junction held 7 bases outside the gene matches. Per the germline V gene, CDR1 is MNHNS and CDR2 is SASEGT.

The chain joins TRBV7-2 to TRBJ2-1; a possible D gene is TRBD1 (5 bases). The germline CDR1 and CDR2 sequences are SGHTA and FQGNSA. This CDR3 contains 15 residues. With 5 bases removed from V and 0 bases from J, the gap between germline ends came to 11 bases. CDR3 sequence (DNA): TGTGCCAGCAGCGCCAGCAGGGACTCCTACAATGAGCAGTTCTTC. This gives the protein CASSASRDSYNEQFF.

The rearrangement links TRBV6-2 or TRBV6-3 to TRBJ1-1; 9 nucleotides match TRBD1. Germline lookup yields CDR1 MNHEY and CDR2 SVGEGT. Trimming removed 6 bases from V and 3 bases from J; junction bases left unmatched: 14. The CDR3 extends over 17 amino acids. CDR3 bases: TGTGCCAGCAGCCCGCTAGACAGGGGGGATCAGGACACTGAAGCTTTCTTT. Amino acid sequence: CASSPLDRGDQDTEAFF.

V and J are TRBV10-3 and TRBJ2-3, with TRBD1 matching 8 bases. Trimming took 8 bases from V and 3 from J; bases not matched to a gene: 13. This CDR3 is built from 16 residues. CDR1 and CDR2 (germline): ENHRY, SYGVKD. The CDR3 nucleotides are TGTGCCATCTTGAGGGCAGGGGGCGACGGAACAGATACGCAGTATTTT. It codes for CAILRAGGDGTDTQYF.

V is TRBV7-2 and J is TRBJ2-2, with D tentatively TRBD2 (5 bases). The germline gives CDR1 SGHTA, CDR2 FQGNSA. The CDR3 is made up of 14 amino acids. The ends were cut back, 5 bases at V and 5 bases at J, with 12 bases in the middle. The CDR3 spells CASSLEPGTGELFF. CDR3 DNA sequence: TGTGCCAGCAGCCTAGAACCGGGGACCGGGGAGCTGTTTTTT.

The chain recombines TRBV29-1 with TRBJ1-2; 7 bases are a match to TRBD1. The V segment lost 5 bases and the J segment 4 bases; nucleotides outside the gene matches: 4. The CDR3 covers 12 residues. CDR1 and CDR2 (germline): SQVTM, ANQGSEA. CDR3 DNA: TGCAGCGTTCAGGGGGATTTCTATGGCTACACCTTC. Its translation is CSVQGDFYGYTF.

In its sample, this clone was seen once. The DNA of the CDR3 is TGTGCCAGAGTAAGACTAGCGGGAGTCCCCGGGGAGCTGTTTTTT. Translation: CARVRLAGVPGELFF. The chain recombines TRBV5-3 with TRBJ2-2, with 12 bases matching TRBD2. TRBV5-3 counts as an open reading frame of uncertain function. The CDR3 contains 15 residues. Germline trimming cut 7 bases from V and 6 bases from J; bases unmatched to any gene: 7.

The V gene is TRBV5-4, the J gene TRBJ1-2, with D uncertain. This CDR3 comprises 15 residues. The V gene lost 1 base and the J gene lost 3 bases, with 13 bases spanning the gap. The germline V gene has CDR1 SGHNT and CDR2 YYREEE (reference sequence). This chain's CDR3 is CASSLTPPTDYGYTF. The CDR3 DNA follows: TGTGCCAGCAGCTTGACCCCTCCTACGGACTATGGCTACACCTTC.

The chain's CDR3 is CASSEGITSGGAGDTQYF. The CDR3 coding sequence is TGTGCCAGCAGCGAGGGGATAACTAGCGGGGGGGCCGGAGATACGCAGTATTTT. The chain has TRBV5-8 and TRBJ2-3; 13 bases match TRBD2. Losses at the gene ends were 4 bases for V and 5 bases for J; bases not matched to a gene: 13. CDR1 is SGHTS, CDR2 YDEGEE, per germline. The CDR3 has 18 residues.

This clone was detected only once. The CDR3 reads CASSLVAGGGNEQFF. The CDR3 DNA reads TGTGCCAGCAGCTTGGTAGCGGGAGGTGGTAATGAGCAGTTCTTC. The V call is TRBV5-4, the J call TRBJ2-1; 10 nucleotides line up with TRBD2. Trimming cost V 0 bases and J 7 bases; bases outside gene matches: 4. There are 15 residues in the CDR3. CDR1 and CDR2 (germline): SGHNT, YYREEE (reference sequence). The full variable domain, in which reference TRBV5-4 and TRBJ2-1 provide the parts outside the CDR3, is ETGVTQSPTHLIKTRGQQVTLRCSSQSGHNTVSWYQQALGQGPQFIFQYYREEENGRGNFPPRFSGLQFPNYSSELNVNALELDDSALYLCASSLVAGGGNEQFFGPGTRLTVL.